This TCR beta chain was captured by sequencing in a study of human T cells and chemical hapten exposure. TCRdb reanalysed the RACE reads using MiXCR and keeps one entry per CDR3 protein. The sample records roughly 38,000 distinct CDR3 sequences, 7.6% being singletons. In this sample, this clonotype turned up many times. Per the germline V gene, CDR1 is MGHDK and CDR2 is SYGVNS. This CDR3 is 14 amino acids long. Trimming pared 1 base from V and 4 bases from J, leaving 10 bases between. Time point reported: pre-sensitization, week 0. The treatment is: therapeutic diphenylcyclopropenone sensitization with weekly scalp DPC.

The specimen was whole blood, collected in connection with sensitization to the hapten diphenylcyclopropenone (DPC). This TCR came from a woman between 45 and 60 years old with alopecia areata. Some clones in this sample may be carry-over from other donors' samples. This chain joins TRBV25-1 and TRBJ2-5; no clear D. The CDR3 nucleotides read TGTGCCAGCAGTGAATCGGGTCCTCGAGAGACCCAGTACTTC. It translates to CASSESGPRETQYF.